This T cell receptor beta chain was recorded in a study of cytomegalovirus exposure and HLA in healthy donors. In regard to this clone: Its cognate antigen is unknown.

Trimming removed 0 bases at V and 2 bases at J, with 8 bases between. This CDR3 contains 15 residues. Germline CDR1 SGDLS, CDR2 YYNGEE. Vbeta (60) and Jbeta (13) primers were used in the PCR. Study processing details: Unique TCR beta chains totaled roughly 80 million in a later count, with around 11 million of them shared. Profiling relied on immunoSEQ multiplex PCR, and the TCRdb table lists in-frame clones only, not all of them. V and J calls and clone size come straight from that table; D and trimming were deduced from the DNA. This table has 200,000 to 300,000 clones, just under 85% appearing once. Study-level findings and limits: Overall, around 160 TCR beta chains were annotated as cytomegalovirus-associated.

This receptor was taken from a woman between 40 and 50 years old in good health and CMV-seropositive. The sequenced sample consisted of PBMCs. The V gene is TRBV9, the J gene TRBJ2-2; D ambiguous. Here the CDR3 DNA reads TGTGCCAGCAGCGTAGGCCAAACAAACACCGGGGAGCTGTTTTTT. Encoded protein: CASSVGQTNTGELFF.